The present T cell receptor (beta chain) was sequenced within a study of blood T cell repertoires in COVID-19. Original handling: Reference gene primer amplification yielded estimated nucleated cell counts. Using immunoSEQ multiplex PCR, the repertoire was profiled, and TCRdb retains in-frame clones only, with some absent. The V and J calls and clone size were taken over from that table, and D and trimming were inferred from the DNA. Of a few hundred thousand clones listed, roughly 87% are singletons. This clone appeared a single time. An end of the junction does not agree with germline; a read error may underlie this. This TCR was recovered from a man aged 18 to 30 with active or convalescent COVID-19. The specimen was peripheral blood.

The CDR3 sequence is CASSQASPPNWSGNTIYF. Written as DNA, the CDR3 is TGTGCCAGCAGTCAAGCAAGTCCCCCCAACTGGTCTGGAAACACCATATATTTT. V and J are TRBV6-1 and TRBJ1-3; D uncertain. This CDR3 is built from 18 residues. Germline loops: CDR1 MNHNS, CDR2 SASEGT.